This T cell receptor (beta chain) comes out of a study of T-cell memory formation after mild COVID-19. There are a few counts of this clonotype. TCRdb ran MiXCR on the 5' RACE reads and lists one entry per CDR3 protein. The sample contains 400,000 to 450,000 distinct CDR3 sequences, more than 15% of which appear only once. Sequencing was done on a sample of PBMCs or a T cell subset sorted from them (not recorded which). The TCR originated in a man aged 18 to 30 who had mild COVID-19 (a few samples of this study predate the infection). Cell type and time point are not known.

The CDR3 spells CASMPSGTDTQYF. DNA of the CDR3: TGTGCCAGCATGCCTAGCGGCACAGATACGCAGTATTTT. The chain combines TRBV3-1 with TRBJ2-3; possibly TRBD2 for D (6 bases). CDR3 size: 13 residues. Germline V gene data show CDR1 as LGHDT and CDR2 as YNNKEL (reference sequence). The ends were cut back, 7 bases at V and 1 base at J, with 9 bases in the middle.